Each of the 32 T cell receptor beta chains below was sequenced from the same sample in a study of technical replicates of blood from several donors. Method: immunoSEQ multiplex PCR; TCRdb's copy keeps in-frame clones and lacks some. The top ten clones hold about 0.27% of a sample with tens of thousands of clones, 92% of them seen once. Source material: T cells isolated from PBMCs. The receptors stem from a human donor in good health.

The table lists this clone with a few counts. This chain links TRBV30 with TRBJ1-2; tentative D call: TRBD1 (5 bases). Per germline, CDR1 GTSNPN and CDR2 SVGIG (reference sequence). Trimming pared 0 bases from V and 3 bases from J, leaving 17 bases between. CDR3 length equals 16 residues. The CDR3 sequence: CAWSVIRQIDYYGYTF. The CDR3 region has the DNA TGTGCCTGGAGTGTAATTCGACAGATAGATTACTATGGCTACACCTTC.

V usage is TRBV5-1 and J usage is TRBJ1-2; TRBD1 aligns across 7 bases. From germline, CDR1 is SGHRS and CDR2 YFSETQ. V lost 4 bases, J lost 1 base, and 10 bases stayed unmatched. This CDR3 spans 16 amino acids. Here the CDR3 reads CASSPEGAPFNYGYTF. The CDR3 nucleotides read TGCGCCAGCAGCCCGGAGGGGGCTCCTTTTAACTATGGCTACACCTTC.

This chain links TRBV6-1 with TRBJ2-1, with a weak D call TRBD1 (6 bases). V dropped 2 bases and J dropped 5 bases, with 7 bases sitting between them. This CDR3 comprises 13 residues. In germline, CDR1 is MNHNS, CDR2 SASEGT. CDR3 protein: CASSEPGDNEQFF. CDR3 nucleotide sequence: TGTGCCAGCAGTGAACCAGGGGACAATGAGCAGTTCTTC.

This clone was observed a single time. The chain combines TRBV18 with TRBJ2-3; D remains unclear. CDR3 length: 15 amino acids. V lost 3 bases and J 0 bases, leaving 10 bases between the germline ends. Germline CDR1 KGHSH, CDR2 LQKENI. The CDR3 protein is CASSPVAGSTDTQYF. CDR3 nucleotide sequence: TGTGCCAGCTCACCTGTGGCAGGTAGCACAGATACGCAGTATTTT.

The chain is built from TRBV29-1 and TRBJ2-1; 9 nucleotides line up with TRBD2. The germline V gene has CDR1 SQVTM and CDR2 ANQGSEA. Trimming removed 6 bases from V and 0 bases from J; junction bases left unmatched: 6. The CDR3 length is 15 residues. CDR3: CSVGKGLASYNEQFF. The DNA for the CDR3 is TGCAGCGTGGGGAAGGGACTAGCCTCCTACAATGAGCAGTTCTTC.

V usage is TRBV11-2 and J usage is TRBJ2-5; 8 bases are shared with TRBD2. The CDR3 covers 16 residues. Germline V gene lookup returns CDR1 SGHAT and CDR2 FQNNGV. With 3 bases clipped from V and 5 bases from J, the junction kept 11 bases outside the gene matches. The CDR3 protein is CASSFGRLASGETQYF. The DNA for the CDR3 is TGTGCCAGCAGCTTCGGAAGACTAGCGTCGGGGGAGACCCAGTACTTC.

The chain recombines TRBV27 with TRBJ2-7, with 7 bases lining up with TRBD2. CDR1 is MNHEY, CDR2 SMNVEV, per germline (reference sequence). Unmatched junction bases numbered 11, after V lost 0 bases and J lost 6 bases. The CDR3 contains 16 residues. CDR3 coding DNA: TGTGCCAGCAGTTTATCCCCTCTAGCGGCCCTTATCGAGCAGTACTTC. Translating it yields CASSLSPLAALIEQYF.

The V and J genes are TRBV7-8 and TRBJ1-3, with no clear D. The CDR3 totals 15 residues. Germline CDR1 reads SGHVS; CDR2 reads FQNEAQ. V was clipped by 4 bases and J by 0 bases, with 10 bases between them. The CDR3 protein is CASSSLGLSGNTIYF. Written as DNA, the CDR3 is TGTGCCAGCAGCTCGCTGGGCCTCTCTGGAAACACCATATATTTT.

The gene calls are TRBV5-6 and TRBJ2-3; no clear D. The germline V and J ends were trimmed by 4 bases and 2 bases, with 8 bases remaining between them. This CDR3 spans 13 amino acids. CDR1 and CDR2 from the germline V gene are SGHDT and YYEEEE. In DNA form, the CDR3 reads TGTGCCAGCAGCCCCGGTTACACAGATACGCAGTATTTT. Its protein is CASSPGYTDTQYF.

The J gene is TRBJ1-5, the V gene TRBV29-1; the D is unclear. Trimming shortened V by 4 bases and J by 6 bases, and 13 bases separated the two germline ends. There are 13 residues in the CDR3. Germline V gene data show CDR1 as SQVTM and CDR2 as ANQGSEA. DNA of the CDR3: TGCAGCGTTGCGCAGAACGTTCGTCAGCCCCAGCATTTT. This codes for CSVAQNVRQPQHF. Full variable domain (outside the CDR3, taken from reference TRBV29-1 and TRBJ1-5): SAVISQKPSRDICQRGTSLTIQCQVDSQVTMMFWYRQQPGQSLTLIATANQGSEATYESGFVIDKFPISRPNLTFSTLTVSNMSPEDSSIYLCSVAQNVRQPQHFGDGTRLSIL.

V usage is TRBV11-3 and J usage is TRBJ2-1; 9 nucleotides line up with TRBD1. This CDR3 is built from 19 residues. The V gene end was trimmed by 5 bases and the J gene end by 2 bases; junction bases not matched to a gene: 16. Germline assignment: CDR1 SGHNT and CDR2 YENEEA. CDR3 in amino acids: CASSGGTGKGGTTYNEQFF. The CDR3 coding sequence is TGTGCCAGCAGCGGAGGGACAGGGAAGGGCGGGACCACCTACAATGAGCAGTTCTTC.

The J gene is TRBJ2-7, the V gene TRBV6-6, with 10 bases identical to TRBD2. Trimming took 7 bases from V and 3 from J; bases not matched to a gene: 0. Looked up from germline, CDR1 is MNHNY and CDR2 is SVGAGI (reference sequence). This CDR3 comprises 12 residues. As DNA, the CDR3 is TGTGCCAGCACTAGCGGGAGCTACGAGCAGTACTTC. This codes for CASTSGSYEQYF.

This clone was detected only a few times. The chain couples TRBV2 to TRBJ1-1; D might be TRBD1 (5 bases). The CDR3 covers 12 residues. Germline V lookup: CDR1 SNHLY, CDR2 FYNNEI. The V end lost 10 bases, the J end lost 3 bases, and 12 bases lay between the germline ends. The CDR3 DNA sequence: TGTGCCACCAGGGCGGAGCACACTGAAGCTTTCTTT. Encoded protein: CATRAEHTEAFF.

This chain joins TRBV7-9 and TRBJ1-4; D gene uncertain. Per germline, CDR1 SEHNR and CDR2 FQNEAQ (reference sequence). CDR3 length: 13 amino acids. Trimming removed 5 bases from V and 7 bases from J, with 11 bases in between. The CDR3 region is CASSLGEGEKLFF. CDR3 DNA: TGTGCCAGCAGCCTTGGTGAGGGTGAAAAACTGTTTTTT.

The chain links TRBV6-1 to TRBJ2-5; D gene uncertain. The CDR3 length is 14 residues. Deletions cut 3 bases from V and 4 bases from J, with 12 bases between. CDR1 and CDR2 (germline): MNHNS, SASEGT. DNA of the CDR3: TGTGCCAGCAGTGAGTACTCCCCTAGAGAGACCCAGTACTTC. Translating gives CASSEYSPRETQYF.

The CDR3 DNA follows: TGTGCCAGCAGCGGCGGGAGCGGGGGAGATACGCAGTATTTT. It specifies CASSGGSGGDTQYF. The rearrangement links TRBV28 to TRBJ2-3, with TRBD2 identical over 8 bases. CDR3 length: 14 residues. The J segment lost 5 bases and the V segment lost 6 bases, leaving 7 bases of the junction unmatched. Germline CDR1 is MDHEN and CDR2 is SYDVKM. The full variable domain, completed using reference TRBV28 and TRBJ2-3, is DVKVTQSSRYLVKRTGEKVFLECVQDMDHENMFWYRQDPGLGLRLIYFSYDVKMKEKGDIPEGYSVSREKKERFSLILESASTNQTSMYLCASSGGSGGDTQYFGPGTRLTVL.

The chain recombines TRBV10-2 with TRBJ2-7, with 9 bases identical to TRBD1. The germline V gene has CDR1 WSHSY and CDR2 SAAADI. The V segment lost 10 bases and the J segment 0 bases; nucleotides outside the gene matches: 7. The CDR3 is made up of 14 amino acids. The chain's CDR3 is CATLGQGLSYEQYF. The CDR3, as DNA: TGCGCCACCCTGGGACAGGGACTCTCCTACGAGCAGTACTTC.

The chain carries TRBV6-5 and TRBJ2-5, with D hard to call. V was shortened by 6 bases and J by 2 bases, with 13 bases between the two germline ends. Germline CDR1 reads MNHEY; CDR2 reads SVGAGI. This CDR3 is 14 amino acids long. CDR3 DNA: TGTGCCAGCAGGGGCAGCCATTTACAAGAGACCCAGTACTTC. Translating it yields CASRGSHLQETQYF.

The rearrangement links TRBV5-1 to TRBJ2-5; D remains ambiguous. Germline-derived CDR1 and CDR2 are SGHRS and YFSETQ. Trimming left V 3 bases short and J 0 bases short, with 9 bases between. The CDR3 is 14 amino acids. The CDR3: CASSSLQYQETQYF. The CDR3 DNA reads TGCGCCAGCAGCTCCTTACAGTACCAAGAGACCCAGTACTTC.

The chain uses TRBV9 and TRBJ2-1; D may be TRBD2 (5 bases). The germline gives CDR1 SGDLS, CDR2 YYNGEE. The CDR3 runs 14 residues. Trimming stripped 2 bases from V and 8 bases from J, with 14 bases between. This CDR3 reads CASSVDPSPDEQFF. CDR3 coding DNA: TGTGCCAGCAGCGTCGACCCTAGCCCCGATGAGCAGTTCTTC.

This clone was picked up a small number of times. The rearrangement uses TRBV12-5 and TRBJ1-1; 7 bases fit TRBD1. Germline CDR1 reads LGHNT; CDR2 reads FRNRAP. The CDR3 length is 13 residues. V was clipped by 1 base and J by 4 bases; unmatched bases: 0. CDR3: CASGLDRGTEAFF. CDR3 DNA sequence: TGTGCTAGTGGTTTGGACAGGGGCACTGAAGCTTTCTTT.

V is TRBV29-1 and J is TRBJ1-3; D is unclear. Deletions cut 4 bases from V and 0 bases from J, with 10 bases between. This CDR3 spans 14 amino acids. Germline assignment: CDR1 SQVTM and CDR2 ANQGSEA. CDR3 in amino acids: CSVVSHSSGNTIYF. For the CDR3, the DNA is TGCAGCGTTGTTTCCCATAGCTCTGGAAACACCATATATTTT.

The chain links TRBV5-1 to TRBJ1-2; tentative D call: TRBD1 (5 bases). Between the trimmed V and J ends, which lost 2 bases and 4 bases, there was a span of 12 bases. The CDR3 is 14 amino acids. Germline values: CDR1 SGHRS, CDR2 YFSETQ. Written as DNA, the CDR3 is TGCGCCAGCAGCTTCGAGACAGCCTTCTATGGCTACACCTTC. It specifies CASSFETAFYGYTF.

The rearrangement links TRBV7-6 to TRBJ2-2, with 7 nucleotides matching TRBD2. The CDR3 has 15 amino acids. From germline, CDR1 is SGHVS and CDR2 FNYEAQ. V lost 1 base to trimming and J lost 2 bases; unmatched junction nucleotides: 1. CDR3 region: CASSLERGNTGELFF. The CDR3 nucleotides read TGTGCCAGCAGCTTAGAGCGGGGAAACACCGGGGAGCTGTTTTTT.

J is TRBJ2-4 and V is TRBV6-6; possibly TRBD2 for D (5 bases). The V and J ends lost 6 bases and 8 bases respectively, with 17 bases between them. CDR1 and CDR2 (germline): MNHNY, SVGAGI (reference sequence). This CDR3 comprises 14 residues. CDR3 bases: TGTGCCAGCAGGGAGGACGCTCTCAGGCACATTCAGTACTTC. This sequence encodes CASREDALRHIQYF.

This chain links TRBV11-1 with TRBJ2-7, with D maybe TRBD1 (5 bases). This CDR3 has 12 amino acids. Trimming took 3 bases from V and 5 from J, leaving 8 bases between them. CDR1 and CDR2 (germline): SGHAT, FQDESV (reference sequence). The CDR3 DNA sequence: TGTGCCAGCAGCTTTCAGGGTGACGAGCAGTACTTC. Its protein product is CASSFQGDEQYF.

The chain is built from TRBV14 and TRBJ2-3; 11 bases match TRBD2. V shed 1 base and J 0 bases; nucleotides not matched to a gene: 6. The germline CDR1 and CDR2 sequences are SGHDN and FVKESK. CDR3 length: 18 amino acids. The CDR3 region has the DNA TGTGCCAGCAGCCAAGGACGACTAGCGGGGTCTAGCACAGATACGCAGTATTTT. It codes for CASSQGRLAGSSTDTQYF.

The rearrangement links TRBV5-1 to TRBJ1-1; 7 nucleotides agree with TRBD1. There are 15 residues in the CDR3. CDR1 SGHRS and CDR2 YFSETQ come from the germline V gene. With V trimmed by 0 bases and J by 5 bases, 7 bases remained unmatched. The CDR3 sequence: CASSLGPGGITEAFF. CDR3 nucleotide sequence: TGCGCCAGCAGCTTGGGCCCAGGGGGTATAACTGAAGCTTTCTTT.

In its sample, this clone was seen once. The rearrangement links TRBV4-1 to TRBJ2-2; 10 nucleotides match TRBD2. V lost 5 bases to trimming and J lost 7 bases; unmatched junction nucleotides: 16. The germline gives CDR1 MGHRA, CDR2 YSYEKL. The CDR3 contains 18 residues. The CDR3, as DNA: TGCGCCAGCAGCGAGCCTTCGAGAGCGGGAGGGCCGGGCGGGGAGCTGTTTTTT. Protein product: CASSEPSRAGGPGGELFF.

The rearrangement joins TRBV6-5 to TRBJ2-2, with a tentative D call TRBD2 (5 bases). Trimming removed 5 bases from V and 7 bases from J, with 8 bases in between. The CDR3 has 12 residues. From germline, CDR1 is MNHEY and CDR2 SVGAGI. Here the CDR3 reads CASSLDYGELFF. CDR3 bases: TGTGCCAGCAGTCTAGACTACGGGGAGCTGTTTTTT.

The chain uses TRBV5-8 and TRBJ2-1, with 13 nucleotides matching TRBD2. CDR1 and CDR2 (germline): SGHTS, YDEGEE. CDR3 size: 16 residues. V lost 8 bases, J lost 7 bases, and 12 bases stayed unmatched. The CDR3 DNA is TGTGCCAGTACACCGACTAGCGGGAGGTACGGGAATGAGCAGTTCTTC. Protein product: CASTPTSGRYGNEQFF.

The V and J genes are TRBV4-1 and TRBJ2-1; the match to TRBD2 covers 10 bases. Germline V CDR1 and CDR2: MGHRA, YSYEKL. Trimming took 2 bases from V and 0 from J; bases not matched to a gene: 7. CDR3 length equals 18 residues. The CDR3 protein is CASSQLAGAISSYNEQFF. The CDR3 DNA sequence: TGCGCCAGCAGCCAACTAGCGGGAGCCATTAGCTCCTACAATGAGCAGTTCTTC.